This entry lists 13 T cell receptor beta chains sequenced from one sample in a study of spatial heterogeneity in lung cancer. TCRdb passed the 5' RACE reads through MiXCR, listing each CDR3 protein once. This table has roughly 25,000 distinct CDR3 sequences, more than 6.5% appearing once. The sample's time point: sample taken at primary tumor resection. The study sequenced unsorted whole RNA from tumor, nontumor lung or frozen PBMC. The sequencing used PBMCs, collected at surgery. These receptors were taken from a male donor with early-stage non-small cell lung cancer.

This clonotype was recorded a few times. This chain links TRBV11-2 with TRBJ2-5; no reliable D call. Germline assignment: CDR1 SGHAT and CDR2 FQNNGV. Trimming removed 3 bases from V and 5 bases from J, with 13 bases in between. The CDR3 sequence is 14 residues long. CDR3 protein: CASSFMVSTETQYF. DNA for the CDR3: TGTGCCAGCAGCTTCATGGTCTCAACGGAGACCCAGTACTTC.

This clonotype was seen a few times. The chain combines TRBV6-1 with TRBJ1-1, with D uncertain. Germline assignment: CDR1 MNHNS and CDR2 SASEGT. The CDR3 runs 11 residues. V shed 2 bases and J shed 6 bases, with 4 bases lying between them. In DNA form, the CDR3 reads TGTGCCAGCAGTGAAACAGCTGAAGCTTTCTTT. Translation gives CASSETAEAFF.

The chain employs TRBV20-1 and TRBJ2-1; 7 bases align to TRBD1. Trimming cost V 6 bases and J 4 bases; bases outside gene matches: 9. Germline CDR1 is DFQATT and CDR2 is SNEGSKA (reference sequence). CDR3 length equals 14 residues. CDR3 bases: TGCAGTGCCAGTCCCGGGACAGATTACAATGAGCAGTTCTTC. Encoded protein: CSASPGTDYNEQFF.

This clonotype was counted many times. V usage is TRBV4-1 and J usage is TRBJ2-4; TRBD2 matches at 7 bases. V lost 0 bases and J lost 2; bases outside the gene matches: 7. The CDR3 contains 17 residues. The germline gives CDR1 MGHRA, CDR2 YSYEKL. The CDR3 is CASSQDFWDYTKNIQYF. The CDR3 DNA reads TGCGCCAGCAGCCAAGATTTTTGGGACTACACCAAAAACATTCAGTACTTC.

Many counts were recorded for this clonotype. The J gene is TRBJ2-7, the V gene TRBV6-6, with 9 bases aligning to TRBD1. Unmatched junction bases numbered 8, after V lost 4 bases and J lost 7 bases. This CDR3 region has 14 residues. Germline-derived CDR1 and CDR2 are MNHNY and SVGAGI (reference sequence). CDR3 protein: CASSSQGDRAEQYF. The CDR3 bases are TGTGCCAGCAGTTCCCAGGGGGACAGGGCGGAGCAGTACTTC.

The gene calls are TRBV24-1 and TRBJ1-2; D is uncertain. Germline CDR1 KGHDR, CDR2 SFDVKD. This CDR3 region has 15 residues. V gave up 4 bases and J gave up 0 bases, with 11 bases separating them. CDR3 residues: CATSDPGKANYGYTF. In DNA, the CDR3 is TGTGCCACCAGTGACCCCGGGAAGGCTAACTATGGCTACACCTTC.

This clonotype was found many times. The CDR3 DNA reads TGTGCCAGCAGCCCCCCGAGCGGGGAGCTGTTTTTT. It yields the protein CASSPPSGELFF. The chain is built from TRBV7-3 and TRBJ2-2; D gene unclear. The V gene lost 5 bases and the J gene lost 7 bases, with 8 bases spanning the gap. Germline CDR1 is SGHTA and CDR2 is FQGTGA. The CDR3 runs 12 residues.

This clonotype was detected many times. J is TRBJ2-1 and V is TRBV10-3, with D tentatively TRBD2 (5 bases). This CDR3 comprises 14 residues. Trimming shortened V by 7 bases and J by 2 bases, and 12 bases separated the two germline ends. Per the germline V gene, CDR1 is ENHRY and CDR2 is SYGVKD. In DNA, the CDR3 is TGTGCCATCACCCGGGATCAACCCTACAATGAGCAGTTCTTC. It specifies CAITRDQPYNEQFF.

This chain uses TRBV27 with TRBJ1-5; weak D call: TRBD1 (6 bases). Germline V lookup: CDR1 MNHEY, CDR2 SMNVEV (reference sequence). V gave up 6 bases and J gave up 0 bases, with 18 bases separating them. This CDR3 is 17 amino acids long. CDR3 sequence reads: CASSLTTGKYSNQPQHF. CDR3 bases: TGTGCCAGCAGCTTAACCACAGGGAAATATAGCAATCAGCCCCAGCATTTT.

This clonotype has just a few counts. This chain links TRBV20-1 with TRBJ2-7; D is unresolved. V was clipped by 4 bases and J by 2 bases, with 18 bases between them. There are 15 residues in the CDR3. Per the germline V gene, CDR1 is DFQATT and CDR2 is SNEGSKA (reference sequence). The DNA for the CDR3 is TGCAGTGCTACGCCCGCCTACACGGGTACCTACGAGCAGTACTTC. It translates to CSATPAYTGTYEQYF.

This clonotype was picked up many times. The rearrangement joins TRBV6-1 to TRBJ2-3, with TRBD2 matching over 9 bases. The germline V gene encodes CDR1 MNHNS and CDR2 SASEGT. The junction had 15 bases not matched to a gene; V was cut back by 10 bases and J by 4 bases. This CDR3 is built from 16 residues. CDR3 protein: CAISRDSGSWADTQYF. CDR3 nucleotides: TGTGCCATATCGCGGGATAGCGGGAGCTGGGCAGATACGCAGTATTTT.

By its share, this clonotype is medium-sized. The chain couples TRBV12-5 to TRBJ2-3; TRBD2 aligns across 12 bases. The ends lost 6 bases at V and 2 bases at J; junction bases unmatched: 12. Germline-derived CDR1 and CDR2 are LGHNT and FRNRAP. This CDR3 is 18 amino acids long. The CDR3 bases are TGTGCTAGTGGCCGACCTAGCGGGAGGGTCGGTTTCACAGATACGCAGTATTTT. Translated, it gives CASGRPSGRVGFTDTQYF.

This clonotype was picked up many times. The CDR3 region is CSARGLGTGNQPQHF. As DNA, the CDR3 is TGCAGTGCTAGGGGTCTCGGCACGGGCAATCAGCCCCAGCATTTT. The chain uses TRBV20-1 and TRBJ1-5; D is unclear. The length of the CDR3 is 15 residues. The germline gives CDR1 DFQATT, CDR2 SNEGSKA (reference sequence). Trimming removed 3 bases at V and 2 bases at J, with 14 bases between.